Listed below are T cell receptor beta chains from one sample, sequenced in a study of graft-versus-host responses after intestinal transplantation. The protocol was immunoSEQ multiplex PCR, while the TCRdb copy is restricted to in-frame clones and leaves out a portion. The profile shows 20,000 to 25,000 clones, almost 40% of them singletons. The starting material was alloreactive CD4+ T cells from a mixed lymphocyte reaction culture, obtained before intestinal transplant. These receptors were obtained from a human patient who received an intestinal transplant. Both conserved end residues are part of each CDR3. Each record gives: CDR3 length, J gene, clone size, V gene, D gene, CDR3 protein, CDR3 DNA. D genes are given only for firm matches. Clone size is given for some rows only: seen once, a few or many times, or a class if the clone is expanded.

length: 19
J: TRBJ2-5
size: once
V: TRBV21-1
D: -
CDR3: CASSKDGTSGRAGRETQYF
DNA: TGTGCCAGCAGCAAAGATGGGACTAGCGGGAGGGCGGGACGAGAGACCCAGTACTTC

length: 18
J: TRBJ2-1
size: medium-sized
V: TRBV10-3
D: -
CDR3: CAIRPGTAQQSSYNEQFF
DNA: TGTGCCATCAGACCCGGGACTGCGCAACAAAGCTCCTACAATGAGCAGTTCTTC

length: 15
J: TRBJ2-7
size: few
V: TRBV9
D: TRBD1
CDR3: CASSVAGTDSYEQYF
DNA: TGTGCCAGCAGCGTAGCCGGGACAGACTCCTACGAGCAGTACTTC

length: 14
J: TRBJ1-4
size: -
V: TRBV7-2
D: -
CDR3: CASSLAGLNEKLFF
DNA: TGTGCCAGCAGCTTGGCAGGGTTAAATGAAAAACTGTTTTTT

length: 16
J: TRBJ2-3
size: once
V: TRBV7-3
D: TRBD2
CDR3: CASSPVGTRAADTQYF
DNA: TGTGCCAGCAGCCCTGTTGGGACTAGAGCAGCAGATACGCAGTATTTT

length: 12
J: TRBJ1-5
size: -
V: TRBV6-5
D: -
CDR3: CASSYSSQPQHF
DNA: TGTGCCAGCAGTTACTCCTCCCAGCCCCAGCATTTT

length: 14
J: TRBJ2-1
size: -
V: TRBV6-5
D: TRBD2
CDR3: CASKLVAGVNEQFF
DNA: TGTGCCAGCAAGTTGGTAGCGGGAGTCAATGAGCAGTTCTTC

length: 13
J: TRBJ2-5
size: few
V: TRBV7-7
D: TRBD1
CDR3: CASSQTGKETQYF
DNA: TGTGCCAGCAGCCAGACAGGGAAGGAGACCCAGTACTTC

length: 13
J: TRBJ1-2
size: -
V: TRBV14
D: TRBD1
CDR3: CATKNGTGLGYTF
DNA: TGTGCCACCAAAAACGGGACAGGGCTTGGCTACACCTTC

length: 16
J: TRBJ2-2
size: -
V: TRBV4-2
D: TRBD2
CDR3: CASSQDFGGRGRELFF
DNA: TGTGCCAGCAGCCAAGATTTTGGCGGGCGGGGGAGGGAGCTGTTTTTT

length: 15
J: TRBJ1-5
size: -
V: TRBV6-1
D: TRBD1
CDR3: CASSAGTDSNQPQHF
DNA: TGTGCCAGCAGTGCCGGGACAGATAGCAATCAGCCCCAGCATTTT

length: 15
J: TRBJ1-5
size: few
V: TRBV2
D: -
CDR3: CASKESPLSNQPQHF
DNA: TGTGCCAGCAAGGAGTCTCCCCTGAGCAATCAGCCCCAGCATTTT

length: 14
J: TRBJ2-2
size: -
V: TRBV7-9
D: -
CDR3: CASSPTGNTGELFF
DNA: TGTGCCAGCAGCCCGACAGGAAACACCGGGGAGCTGTTTTTT

length: 17
J: TRBJ2-1
size: few
V: TRBV9
D: TRBD2
CDR3: CASSWGGLAGADNEQFF
DNA: TGTGCCAGCAGCTGGGGGGGGCTAGCGGGAGCCGACAATGAGCAGTTCTTC

length: 17
J: TRBJ1-2
size: -
V: TRBV4-3
D: -
CDR3: CASSQELRREGTYGYTF
DNA: TGCGCCAGCAGCCAAGAATTACGGCGCGAGGGCACCTATGGCTACACCTTC

length: 16
J: TRBJ1-2
size: -
V: TRBV6-5
D: -
CDR3: CASSYSKGQGLTGYTF
DNA: TGTGCCAGCAGTTACTCGAAAGGCCAGGGATTAACCGGCTACACCTTC

length: 15
J: TRBJ1-2
size: few
V: TRBV4-3
D: -
CDR3: CASSQDYTANYGYTF
DNA: TGCGCCAGCAGCCAAGATTATACAGCAAACTATGGCTACACCTTC

length: 12
J: TRBJ1-6
size: few
V: TRBV27
D: -
CDR3: CASSFLDSPLHF
DNA: TGTGCCAGCAGTTTTCTAGATTCACCCCTCCACTTT

length: 13
J: TRBJ1-5
size: -
V: TRBV7-2
D: -
CDR3: CASSLGGGIFQHF
DNA: TGTGCCAGCAGCTTAGGGGGGGGTATCTTCCAGCATTTT

length: 14
J: TRBJ1-2
size: -
V: TRBV6-5
D: TRBD1
CDR3: CASSYFGTALGYTF
DNA: TGTGCCAGCAGTTACTTCGGGACAGCTCTCGGCTACACCTTC

length: 17
J: TRBJ2-1
size: -
V: TRBV5-1
D: TRBD2
CDR3: CASSYTLAGGIYNEQFF
DNA: TGCGCCAGCAGCTATACACTAGCGGGAGGGATCTACAATGAGCAGTTCTTC

length: 17
J: TRBJ2-1
size: -
V: TRBV11-2
D: TRBD2
CDR3: CASSTTESAGDYNEQFF
DNA: TGTGCCAGCAGCACTACCGAATCCGCGGGGGATTACAATGAGCAGTTCTTC

length: 17
J: TRBJ2-3
size: few
V: TRBV28
D: TRBD1
CDR3: CASSLYKTGYFTDTQYF
DNA: TGTGCCAGCAGTTTGTACAAGACAGGGTATTTCACAGATACGCAGTATTTT

length: 16
J: TRBJ2-2
size: few
V: TRBV19
D: TRBD1
CDR3: CASSALRDRDLAGMFF
DNA: TGTGCCAGTAGTGCCCTCCGGGACAGAGATTTGGCAGGGATGTTTTTT

length: 17
J: TRBJ2-1
size: -
V: TRBV30
D: TRBD2
CDR3: CACTGTSGGGSYNEQFF
DNA: TGTGCCTGCACCGGGACTAGCGGGGGGGGGTCATACAATGAGCAGTTCTTC

length: 16
J: TRBJ2-3
size: -
V: TRBV9
D: -
CDR3: CASSVVGGLETDTQYF
DNA: TGTGCCAGCAGCGTAGTAGGAGGGCTCGAGACAGATACGCAGTATTTT

length: 15
J: TRBJ1-3
size: few
V: TRBV6-6
D: -
CDR3: CASSVTGQFGNTIYF
DNA: TGTGCCAGCAGCGTAACAGGGCAATTTGGAAACACCATATATTTT

length: 17
J: TRBJ1-2
size: -
V: TRBV19
D: TRBD1
CDR3: CASRGTGQPTKNYGYTF
DNA: TGTGCCAGTAGAGGGACGGGACAGCCCACCAAAAACTATGGCTACACCTTC

length: 9
J: TRBJ1-1
size: -
V: TRBV29-1
D: -
CDR3: CSLNTEAFF
DNA: TGCAGCTTAAACACTGAAGCTTTCTTT

length: 15
J: TRBJ2-3
size: -
V: TRBV5-5
D: TRBD2
CDR3: CASRRAGVGTDTQYF
DNA: TGTGCCAGCAGACGAGCGGGAGTTGGGACAGATACGCAGTATTTT

length: 13
J: TRBJ1-2
size: few
V: TRBV29-1
D: -
CDR3: CSVERVGDYGYTF
DNA: TGCAGCGTTGAAAGGGTAGGGGACTATGGCTACACCTTC

length: 15
J: TRBJ2-7
size: few
V: TRBV6-5
D: TRBD1
CDR3: CASSYSRGRNYEQYF
DNA: TGTGCCAGCAGTTACTCGAGGGGGCGCAATTACGAGCAGTACTTC

length: 11
J: TRBJ2-3
size: few
V: TRBV14
D: -
CDR3: CASSQYGDTDF
DNA: TGTGCCAGCAGCCAGTATGGTGACACAGATTTT

length: 11
J: TRBJ2-7
size: -
V: TRBV19
D: -
CDR3: CASKGAYEQYF
DNA: TGTGCCAGTAAAGGAGCCTACGAGCAGTACTTC

length: 13
J: TRBJ1-2
size: few
V: TRBV5-4
D: -
CDR3: CASRKQVIDGYTF
DNA: TGTGCCAGCAGAAAACAGGTTATAGATGGCTACACCTTC

length: 12
J: TRBJ1-1
size: -
V: TRBV19
D: -
CDR3: CASSKTLLLEEF
DNA: TGTGCCAGTAGTAAGACCTTGCTTCTCGAGGAATTT

length: 15
J: TRBJ1-5
size: -
V: TRBV4-3
D: TRBD1
CDR3: CASSQEDRAGQPQHF
DNA: TGCGCCAGCAGCCAAGAAGACAGGGCTGGTCAGCCCCAGCATTTT

length: 15
J: TRBJ2-5
size: -
V: TRBV7-8
D: TRBD2
CDR3: CASSLGTSGRLTQYF
DNA: TGTGCCAGCAGCCTAGGGACTAGCGGGAGGTTGACCCAGTACTTC

length: 15
J: TRBJ2-7
size: -
V: TRBV4-2
D: TRBD1
CDR3: CASSQAGTAFYEQYF
DNA: TGTGCCAGCAGCCAAGCCGGGACAGCATTTTACGAGCAGTACTTC

length: 14
J: TRBJ2-5
size: -
V: TRBV15
D: -
CDR3: CATSRGTTGETQYF
DNA: TGTGCCACCAGCAGAGGCACTACCGGAGAGACCCAGTACTTC

length: 14
J: TRBJ1-1
size: -
V: TRBV5-1
D: -
CDR3: CASSLVSWNTEAFF
DNA: TGCGCCAGCAGCTTGGTTTCCTGGAACACTGAAGCTTTCTTT

length: 15
J: TRBJ1-1
size: -
V: TRBV5-5
D: -
CDR3: CASSLLHRDNTEAFF
DNA: TGTGCCAGCAGCTTGCTGCACAGGGATAACACTGAAGCTTTCTTT

length: 15
J: TRBJ1-6
size: few
V: TRBV30
D: -
CDR3: CAWSVGSRGNSPLHF
DNA: TGTGCCTGGAGTGTAGGGAGTCGGGGGAATTCACCCCTCCACTTT

length: 12
J: TRBJ1-5
size: -
V: TRBV9
D: -
CDR3: CARAKGYQPQHF
DNA: TGTGCCAGAGCTAAGGGGTATCAGCCCCAGCATTTT

length: 14
J: TRBJ2-7
size: -
V: TRBV5-4
D: -
CDR3: CASSLEPGLLEQYF
DNA: TGTGCCAGCAGCTTAGAACCAGGTCTGCTTGAGCAGTACTTC

length: 12
J: TRBJ2-7
size: few
V: TRBV29-1
D: -
CDR3: CSAVGASYEQYF
DNA: TGCAGCGCTGTGGGGGCGTCCTACGAGCAGTACTTC

length: 13
J: TRBJ2-5
size: -
V: TRBV19
D: -
CDR3: CASSIRGRETQYF
DNA: TGTGCCAGTAGTATTAGGGGTAGGGAGACCCAGTACTTC

length: 16
J: TRBJ1-6
size: -
V: TRBV5-4
D: -
CDR3: CASSLDGHARVSPLHF
DNA: TGTGCCAGCAGCTTAGACGGACATGCCCGGGTTTCACCCCTCCACTTT